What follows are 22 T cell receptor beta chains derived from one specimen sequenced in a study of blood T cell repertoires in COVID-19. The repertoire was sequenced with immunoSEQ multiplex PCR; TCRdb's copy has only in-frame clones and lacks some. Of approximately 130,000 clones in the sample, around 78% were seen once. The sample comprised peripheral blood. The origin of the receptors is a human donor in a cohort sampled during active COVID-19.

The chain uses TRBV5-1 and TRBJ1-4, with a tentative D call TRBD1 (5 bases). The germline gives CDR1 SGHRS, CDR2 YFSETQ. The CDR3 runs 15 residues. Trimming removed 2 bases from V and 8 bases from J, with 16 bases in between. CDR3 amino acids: CASSLWDGSGEKLFF. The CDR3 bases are TGCGCCAGCAGCTTATGGGACGGGAGTGGAGAAAAACTGTTTTTT.

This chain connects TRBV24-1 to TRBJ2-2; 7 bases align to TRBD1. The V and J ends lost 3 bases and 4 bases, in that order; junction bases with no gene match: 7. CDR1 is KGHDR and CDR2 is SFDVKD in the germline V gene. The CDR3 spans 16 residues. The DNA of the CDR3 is TGTGCCACCAGTGATCAGACAGGGCAGGGCACCGGGGAGCTGTTTTTT. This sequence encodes CATSDQTGQGTGELFF.

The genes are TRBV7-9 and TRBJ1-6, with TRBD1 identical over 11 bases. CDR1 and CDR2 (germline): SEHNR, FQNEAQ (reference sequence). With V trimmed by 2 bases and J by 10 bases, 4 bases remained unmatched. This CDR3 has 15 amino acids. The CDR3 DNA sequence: TGTGCCAGCAGCTTAACCGGGACAGGGGGGTCACCCCTCCACTTT. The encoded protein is CASSLTGTGGSPLHF.

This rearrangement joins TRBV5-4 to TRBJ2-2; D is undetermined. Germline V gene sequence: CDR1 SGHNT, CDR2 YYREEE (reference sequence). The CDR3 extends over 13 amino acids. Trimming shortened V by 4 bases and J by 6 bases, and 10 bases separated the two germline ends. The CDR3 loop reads CASSRVESGELFF. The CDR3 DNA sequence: TGTGCCAGCAGCCGCGTGGAGTCCGGGGAGCTGTTTTTT.

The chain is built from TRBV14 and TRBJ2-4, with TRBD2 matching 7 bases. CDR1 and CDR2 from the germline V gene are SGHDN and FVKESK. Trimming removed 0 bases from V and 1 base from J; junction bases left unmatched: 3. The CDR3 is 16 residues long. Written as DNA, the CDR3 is TGTGCCAGCAGCCAAGATGGGCGGGGGGCCAAAAACATTCAGTACTTC. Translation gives CASSQDGRGAKNIQYF.

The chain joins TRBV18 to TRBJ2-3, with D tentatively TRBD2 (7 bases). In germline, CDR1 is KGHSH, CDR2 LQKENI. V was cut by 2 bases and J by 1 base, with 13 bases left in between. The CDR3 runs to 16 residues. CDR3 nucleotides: TGTGCCAGCTCACCAATCCGGGGGGCGGGCACAGATACGCAGTATTTT. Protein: CASSPIRGAGTDTQYF.

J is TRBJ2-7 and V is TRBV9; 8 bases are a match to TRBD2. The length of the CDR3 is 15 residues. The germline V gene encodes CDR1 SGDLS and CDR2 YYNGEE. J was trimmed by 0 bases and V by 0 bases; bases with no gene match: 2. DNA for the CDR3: TGTGCCAGCAGCGTAGGTGCGGGGGGCTCCTACGAGCAGTACTTC. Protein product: CASSVGAGGSYEQYF. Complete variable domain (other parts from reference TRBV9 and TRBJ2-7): DSGVTQTPKHLITATGQRVTLRCSPRSGDLSVYWYQQSLDQGLQFLIQYYNGEERAKGNILERFSAQQFPDLHSELNLSSLELGDSALYFCASSVGAGGSYEQYFGPGTRLTVT.

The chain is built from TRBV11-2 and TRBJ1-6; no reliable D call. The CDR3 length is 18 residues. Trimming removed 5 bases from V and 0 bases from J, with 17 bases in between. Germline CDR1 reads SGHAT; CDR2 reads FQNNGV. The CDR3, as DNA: TGTGCCAGCAGCCACCGGGAGAAGTGGAGCTCCTATAATTCACCCCTCCACTTT. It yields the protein CASSHREKWSSYNSPLHF.

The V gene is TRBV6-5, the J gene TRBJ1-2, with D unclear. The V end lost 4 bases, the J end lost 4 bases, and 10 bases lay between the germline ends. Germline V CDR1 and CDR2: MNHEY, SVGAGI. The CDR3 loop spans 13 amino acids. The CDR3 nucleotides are TGTGCCAGCAGTTTATTGGGCTTCTATGGCTACACCTTC. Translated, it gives CASSLLGFYGYTF.

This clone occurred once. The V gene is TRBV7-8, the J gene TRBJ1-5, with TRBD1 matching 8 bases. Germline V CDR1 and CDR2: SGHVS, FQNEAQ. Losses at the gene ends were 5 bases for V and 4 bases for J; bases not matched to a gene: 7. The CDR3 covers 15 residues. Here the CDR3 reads CASSPQGAMNQPQHF. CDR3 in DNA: TGTGCCAGCAGCCCCCAGGGGGCTATGAATCAGCCCCAGCATTTT.

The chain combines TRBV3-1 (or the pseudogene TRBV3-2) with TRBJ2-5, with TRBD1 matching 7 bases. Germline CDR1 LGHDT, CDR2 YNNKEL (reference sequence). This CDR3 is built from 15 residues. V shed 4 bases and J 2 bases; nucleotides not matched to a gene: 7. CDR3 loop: CASSRRGTEQETQYF. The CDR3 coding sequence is TGTGCCAGCAGCCGTAGAGGGACAGAACAAGAGACCCAGTACTTC.

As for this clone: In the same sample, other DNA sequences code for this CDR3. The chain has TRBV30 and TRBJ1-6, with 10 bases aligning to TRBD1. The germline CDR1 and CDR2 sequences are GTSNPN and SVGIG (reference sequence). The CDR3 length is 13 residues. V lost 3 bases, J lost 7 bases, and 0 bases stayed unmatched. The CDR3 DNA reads TGTGCCTGGAGGGGACAGGGGAATTCACCCCTCCACTTT. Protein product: CAWRGQGNSPLHF. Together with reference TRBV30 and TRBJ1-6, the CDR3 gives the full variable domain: SQTIHQWPATLVQPVGSPLSLECTVEGTSNPNLYWYRQAAGRGLQLLFYSVGIGQISSEVPQNLSASRPQDRQFILSSKKLLLSDSGFYLCAWRGQGNSPLHFGNGTRLTVT.

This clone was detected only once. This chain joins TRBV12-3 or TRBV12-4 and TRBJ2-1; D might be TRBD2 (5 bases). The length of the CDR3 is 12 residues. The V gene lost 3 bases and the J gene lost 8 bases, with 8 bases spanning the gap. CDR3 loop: CASSFEEDEQFF. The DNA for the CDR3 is TGTGCCAGCAGTTTTGAGGAGGATGAGCAGTTCTTC.

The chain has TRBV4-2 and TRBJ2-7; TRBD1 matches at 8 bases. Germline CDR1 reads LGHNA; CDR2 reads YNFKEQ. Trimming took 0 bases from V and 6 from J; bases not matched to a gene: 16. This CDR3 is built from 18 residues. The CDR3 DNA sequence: TGTGCCAGCAGCCAAGATCTTTTACCGACAGGGGCGCGAGGCGAGCAGTACTTC. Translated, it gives CASSQDLLPTGARGEQYF.

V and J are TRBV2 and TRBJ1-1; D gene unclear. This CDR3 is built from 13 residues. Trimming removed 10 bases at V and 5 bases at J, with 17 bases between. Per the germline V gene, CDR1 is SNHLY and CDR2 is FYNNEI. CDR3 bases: TGTGCCACTCAAAAGAGGGTGGGAACTGAAGCTTTCTTT. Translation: CATQKRVGTEAFF.

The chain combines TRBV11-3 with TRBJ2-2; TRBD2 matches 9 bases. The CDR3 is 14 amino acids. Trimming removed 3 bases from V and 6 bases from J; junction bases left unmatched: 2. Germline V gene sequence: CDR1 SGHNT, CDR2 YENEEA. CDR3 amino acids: CASSLTSGSGELFF. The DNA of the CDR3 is TGTGCCAGCAGCTTGACTAGCGGTTCCGGGGAGCTGTTTTTT.

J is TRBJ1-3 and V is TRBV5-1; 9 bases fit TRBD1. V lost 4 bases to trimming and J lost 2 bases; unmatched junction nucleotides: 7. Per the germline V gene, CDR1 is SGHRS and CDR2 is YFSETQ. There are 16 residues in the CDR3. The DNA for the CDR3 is TGCGCCAGCAGCCACCGACAGGGGGTAGCTGGAAACACCATATATTTT. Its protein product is CASSHRQGVAGNTIYF.

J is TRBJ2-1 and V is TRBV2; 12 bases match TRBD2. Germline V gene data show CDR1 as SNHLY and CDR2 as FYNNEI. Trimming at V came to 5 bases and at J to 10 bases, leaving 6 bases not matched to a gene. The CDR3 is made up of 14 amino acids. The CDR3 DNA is TGTGCCAGCAGTCGGAGGACTAGCGGGGACGAGCAGTTCTTC. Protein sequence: CASSRRTSGDEQFF.

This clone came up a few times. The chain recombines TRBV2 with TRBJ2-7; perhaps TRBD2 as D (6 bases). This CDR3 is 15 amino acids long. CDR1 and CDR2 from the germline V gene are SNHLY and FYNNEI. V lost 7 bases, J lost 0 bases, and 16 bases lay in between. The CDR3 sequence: CASIGIGGDSYEQYF. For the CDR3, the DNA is TGTGCCAGCATCGGAATAGGAGGGGACTCCTACGAGCAGTACTTC.

CDR3 in DNA: TGTGCCAGCAGCCGGGGCTTGAACACTGAAGCTTTCTTT. Its translation is CASSRGLNTEAFF. The chain recombines TRBV14 with TRBJ1-1, with D possibly being TRBD1 (5 bases). This CDR3 is built from 13 residues. V shed 4 bases and J shed 0 bases, with 6 bases lying between them. CDR1 SGHDN and CDR2 FVKESK come from the germline V gene.

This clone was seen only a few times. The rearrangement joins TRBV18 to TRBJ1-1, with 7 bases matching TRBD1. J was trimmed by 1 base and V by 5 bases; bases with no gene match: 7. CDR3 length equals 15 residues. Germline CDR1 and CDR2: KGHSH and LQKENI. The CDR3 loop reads CASSAPGQRNTEAFF. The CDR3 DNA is TGTGCCAGCTCAGCGCCGGGACAGAGGAACACTGAAGCTTTCTTT.

The CDR3 sequence is CASSLGAGPPTNEKLFF. In DNA form, the CDR3 reads TGTGCCAGCAGCTTGGGTGCGGGGCCGCCAACTAATGAAAAACTGTTTTTT. V and J are TRBV5-4 and TRBJ1-4, with D maybe TRBD1 (5 bases). CDR1 and CDR2 (germline): SGHNT, YYREEE (reference sequence). CDR3 length: 17 residues. V lost 0 bases to trimming and J lost 0 bases, with 12 bases between them.